This entry lists 9 T cell receptor beta chains sequenced from one sample in a study of blood T cell repertoires in COVID-19. Sequencing used immunoSEQ multiplex PCR; TCRdb keeps in-frame clones, though not all of them. Among roughly 260,000 clones, 86% were seen once, and the ten largest hold around a tenth. The sequencing input was peripheral blood. All receptors come from a man aged 35-49 years who had recovered from COVID-19.

The chain is built from TRBV6-5 and TRBJ2-2; TRBD2 is a possible D gene (7 bases). Germline CDR1 is MNHEY and CDR2 is SVGAGI. The length of the CDR3 is 15 residues. Trimming removed 5 bases at V and 4 bases at J, with 14 bases between. Here the CDR3 DNA reads TGTGCCAGCAGTCGGGAGGCAGGGGCCACCGGGGAGCTGTTTTTT. Protein product: CASSREAGATGELFF.

V and J are TRBV5-4 and TRBJ2-5, with TRBD2 matching 7 bases. CDR3 length: 15 amino acids. Germline V gene sequence: CDR1 SGHNT, CDR2 YYREEE (reference sequence). V shed 3 bases and J 0 bases; nucleotides not matched to a gene: 5. CDR3: CASSWAGGYQETQYF. The DNA of the CDR3 is TGTGCCAGCAGCTGGGCCGGGGGGTACCAAGAGACCCAGTACTTC.

V and J are TRBV5-4 and TRBJ2-7; possibly TRBD1 for D (6 bases). The germline CDR1 and CDR2 sequences are SGHNT and YYREEE (reference sequence). Between the trimmed V and J ends, which lost 4 bases and 4 bases, there was a span of 12 bases. The CDR3 covers 13 residues. CDR3 in amino acids: CASSTGQTYEQYF. The DNA of the CDR3 is TGTGCCAGCAGCACTGGACAGACTTACGAGCAGTACTTC.

V is TRBV4-3 and J is TRBJ1-2; 7 nucleotides agree with TRBD1. The CDR3 runs 13 residues. Germline CDR1 LGHNA, CDR2 YSLEER. The V and J ends lost 3 bases and 5 bases, in that order; junction bases with no gene match: 3. Here the CDR3 reads CASSHDRAYGYTF. The CDR3 DNA sequence: TGCGCCAGCAGCCATGACAGGGCTTATGGCTACACCTTC.

The chain carries TRBV30 and TRBJ1-3, with D unclear. The CDR3 runs 12 residues. CDR1 is GTSNPN, CDR2 SVGIG, per germline (reference sequence). V was trimmed by 0 bases and J by 11 bases, leaving 11 bases between them. The CDR3 loop reads CAWSVNLVPIYF. The CDR3 DNA reads TGTGCCTGGAGTGTGAACCTAGTTCCCATATATTTT.

The V call is TRBV11-2, the J call TRBJ2-1, with 12 bases aligning to TRBD2. Germline CDR1 and CDR2: SGHAT and FQNNGV. Unmatched junction bases numbered 13, after V lost 5 bases and J lost 8 bases. The CDR3 is made up of 17 amino acids. This CDR3 is CASSPLPRLAGGDEQFF. In nucleotides, the CDR3 is TGTGCCAGCAGCCCGCTCCCTCGGCTAGCGGGGGGGGATGAGCAGTTCTTC.

The V and J genes are TRBV5-1 and TRBJ2-3; D may be TRBD2 (6 bases). This CDR3 contains 20 residues. From germline, CDR1 is SGHRS and CDR2 YFSETQ. V lost 5 bases and J lost 6, with 34 bases in between. Here the CDR3 reads CASSLPHQLGREGPGDTQYF. The CDR3 region has the DNA TGCGCCAGCAGTCTCCCCCACCAATTAGGGCGGGAAGGTCCCGGGGATACGCAGTATTTT.

As DNA, the CDR3 is TGTGCCAGCAGTTTGCGACCGGGACAGGGCTCCCCATCGGGCCGACAGCCCCAGCATTTT. Translation gives CASSLRPGQGSPSGRQPQHF. The V gene is TRBV6-2 or TRBV6-3, the J gene TRBJ1-5, with TRBD1 matching 9 bases. Germline V gives CDR1 MNHEY, CDR2 SVGEGT. The CDR3 runs to 20 residues. V lost 4 bases, J lost 7 bases, and 23 bases stayed unmatched.

The V gene is TRBV19, the J gene TRBJ1-4, with 7 nucleotides matching TRBD1. Trimming took 3 bases from V and 4 from J; bases not matched to a gene: 5. Germline V lookup: CDR1 LNHDA, CDR2 SQIVND (reference sequence). CDR3 length equals 15 residues. In DNA form, the CDR3 reads TGTGCCAGTAGTATCCCGACAGGGAATAATGAAAAACTGTTTTTT. Translated, it gives CASSIPTGNNEKLFF.